This T cell receptor (beta chain) was sequenced during a study of blood T cells in healthy people across ages. Study findings and constraints: Age showed a roughly linear inverse relationship with TCR beta diversity per million T cells. Those diversity estimates obtained from one million T cells were thought to be underestimates.

In regard to this clonotype: No antigen is known for it.

A second PCR, run for about 7 to 12 cycles, used a sample-barcoded 5' primer plus a J-beta primer mix. TCRdb fed the 5' RACE reads into MiXCR, producing one record per CDR3 protein. The repertoire holds fewer than 2 million distinct CDR3 sequences, with about 39% as singletons. The length of the CDR3 is 16 residues. From germline, CDR1 is DFQATT and CDR2 SNEGSKA (reference sequence). Trimming cost V 2 bases and J 2 bases; bases outside gene matches: 9. Sequenced material: blood. The receptor's source is a human donor in good health. The chain has TRBV20-1 and TRBJ2-3; TRBD2 matches at 8 bases. This chain's CDR3 is CSARPSSGWYTDTQYF. DNA for the CDR3: TGCAGTGCTAGACCGTCTAGCGGGTGGTACACAGATACGCAGTATTTT.